A single sample gave rise to the 14 T cell receptor beta chains below, sequenced in a study of T cells in Graves' hyperthyroidism and ophthalmopathy. Amplification of TCR beta CDR3 regions used RNA as the template. First-round RT-PCR with HTBI primers amplified the TCR CDR3 region. Via MiXCR, TCRdb re-called the multiplex PCR reads, giving one row per CDR3 protein. The repertoire has around 760,000 distinct CDR3 sequences, under 45% of them found once; the top ten carry around 29%. Sequenced input: blood. The source is a woman in her thirties or forties with Graves' hyperthyroidism.

On this clonotype: A read error may be the cause here, since a much bigger clone is one base away. The rearrangement links TRBV20-1 to TRBJ2-7; 8 nucleotides agree with TRBD1. The CDR3 is made up of 14 amino acids. J lost 6 bases, V lost 4 bases, and 11 bases had no gene match. The germline gives CDR1 DFQATT, CDR2 SNEGSKA (reference sequence). The CDR3 spells CSAKDRTGLGEQYF. For the CDR3, the DNA is TGCAGTGCTAAAGATCGGACAGGGTTGGGCGAGCAGTACTTC.

This clonotype showed up just a few times. The chain links TRBV4-1 to TRBJ2-7; the D gene could be TRBD1 or TRBD2 (6 bases each). There are 16 residues in the CDR3. Germline CDR1 MGHRA, CDR2 YSYEKL. The V end lost 4 bases, the J end lost 3 bases, and 19 bases lay between the germline ends. This CDR3 is CASSPKGGEVGYEQYF. The DNA for the CDR3 is TGCGCCAGCAGCCCTAAGGGGGGAGAAGTTGGCTACGAGCAGTACTTC.

The chain couples TRBV20-1 to TRBJ2-5; TRBD2 matches at 14 bases. The V gene end was trimmed by 6 bases and the J gene end by 5 bases; junction bases not matched to a gene: 5. Germline values: CDR1 DFQATT, CDR2 SNEGSKA (reference sequence). This CDR3 spans 14 amino acids. DNA for the CDR3: TGCAGTGCGAGACTAGCGGGGGGGGGGGAGACCCAGTACTTC. It codes for CSARLAGGGETQYF.

The CDR3 coding sequence is TGCGCCAGCAGCTTGGGGCAGGGAAGCAATCAGCCCCAGTATTTT. Translation gives CASSLGQGSNQPQYF. J is TRBJ1-5 and V is TRBV5-1; perhaps TRBD1 as D (5 bases). The DNA end lines up better with TRBJ2-3; the J call may be wrong. The germline V gene has CDR1 SGHRS and CDR2 YFSETQ. The CDR3 loop spans 15 amino acids.

A remark on this clonotype: Possible read error: a much larger clone is one base away. The CDR3 region is CATSGAGLLDINYGYTF. The CDR3 DNA is TGTGCCACCAGCGGAGCGGGACTCCTGGATATCAACTATGGCTACACCTTC. The chain combines TRBV15 with TRBJ1-2; perhaps TRBD1 as D (5 bases). This CDR3 comprises 17 residues. The germline V and J ends were trimmed by 5 bases and 2 bases, with 21 bases remaining between them. The germline V gene encodes CDR1 LNHNV and CDR2 YYDKDF (reference sequence).

In the case of this clonotype: A much larger clone differs by one base, so this may be a read error. V and J are TRBV14 and TRBJ2-2; D gene unclear. Germline CDR1 reads SGHDN; CDR2 reads FVKESK. The CDR3 has 17 amino acids. The V gene lost 1 base and the J gene lost 1 base, with 13 bases spanning the gap. The CDR3 region is CASSQGARRMNTGELFF. The CDR3 nucleotides read TGTGCCAGCAGCCAAGGTGCCAGACGGATGAACACCGGGGAGCTGTTTTTT.

The chain employs TRBV6-6 and TRBJ1-4; TRBD1 matches 7 bases. This CDR3 spans 16 amino acids. The junction had 5 bases not matched to a gene; V was cut back by 0 bases and J by 4 bases. In germline, CDR1 is MNHNY, CDR2 SVGAGI (reference sequence). The DNA of the CDR3 is TGTGCCAGCAGTTACTCTTGGACAGGAAGTAATGAAAAACTGTTTTTT. This sequence encodes CASSYSWTGSNEKLFF.

About this clonotype: This may stem from a read error, because a much larger clone lies one nucleotide away. This chain connects TRBV19 to TRBJ1-5, with TRBD1 matching 8 bases. There are 13 residues in the CDR3. Per germline, CDR1 LNHDA and CDR2 SQIVND (reference sequence). DNA for the CDR3: TGTACCAGTAGTTACAGGGGGAGGCAGCCCCAGCATTTT. Amino acid sequence: CTSSYRGRQPQHF.

This chain connects TRBV7-9 to TRBJ2-3; D not certain. With 6 bases removed from V and 1 base from J, the gap between germline ends came to 11 bases. The length of the CDR3 is 14 residues. CDR1 and CDR2 (germline): SEHNR, FQNEAQ (reference sequence). CDR3 coding DNA: TGTGCCAGCAGGTCCCAGGTTGGCACAGATACGCAGTATTTT. Its protein product is CASRSQVGTDTQYF.

This clonotype was seen just once. The chain is built from TRBV12-3 or TRBV12-4 and TRBJ1-5, with D tentatively TRBD1 (6 bases). With 2 bases removed from V and 8 bases from J, the gap between germline ends came to 13 bases. The length of the CDR3 is 14 residues. CDR3 DNA sequence: TGTGCCAGCAGTTTAAGGGGACAATCTGAGCCCCAGCATTTT. Amino acid sequence: CASSLRGQSEPQHF.

Comments on this clonotype: A much larger clone differs by one base, so this may be a read error. As the CDR3 is not closed by the conserved phenylalanine or tryptophan, this likely results from a read error. The rearrangement joins TRBV7-3 to TRBJ2-7; D remains unclear. Germline V gene data show CDR1 as SGHTA and CDR2 as FQGTGA. There are 15 residues in the CDR3. V was cut by 8 bases and J by 2 bases, with 19 bases left in between. CDR3 sequence reads: CASGKREGSPYEQYL. DNA of the CDR3: TGTGCCAGCGGGAAGAGAGAAGGGTCGCCCTACGAGCAGTACCTC.

This clonotype was recorded many times. The rearrangement links TRBV7-9 to TRBJ1-4, with 8 positions matching TRBD1. The CDR3 spans 16 residues. The J segment lost 5 bases and the V segment lost 5 bases, leaving 10 bases of the junction unmatched. CDR1 SEHNR and CDR2 FQNEAQ come from the germline V gene (reference sequence). This chain's CDR3 is CASSQDLGQGNEKLFF. CDR3 sequence (DNA): TGTGCCAGCAGCCAAGATCTCGGACAGGGAAATGAAAAACTGTTTTTT.

This clonotype was seen at least ten times. V usage is TRBV2 and J usage is TRBJ2-2; tentatively, D is TRBD1 (5 bases). This CDR3 contains 12 residues. V lost 2 bases and J lost 9, with 7 bases in between. From germline, CDR1 is SNHLY and CDR2 FYNNEI. The CDR3 bases are TGTGCCAGCAGTGAATCAGGGTGGGAGCTGTTTTTT. This encodes CASSESGWELFF. The full variable domain, completed using reference TRBV2 and TRBJ2-2, is EPEVTQTPSHQVTQMGQEVILRCVPISNHLYFYWYRQILGQKVEFLVSFYNNEISEKSEIFDDQFSVERPDGSNFTLKIRSTKLEDSAMYFCASSESGWELFFGEGSRLTVL.

This clonotype showed up many times. CDR3 sequence: CASSLALGMGSGTEAFF. CDR3 sequence (DNA): TGTGCCAGCAGCTTAGCGCTAGGAATGGGAAGCGGGACTGAAGCTTTCTTT. V gene TRBV7-9 combines with J gene TRBJ1-1, with unresolved D. CDR3 length: 17 amino acids. Looked up from germline, CDR1 is SEHNR and CDR2 is FQNEAQ (reference sequence). Trimming took 0 bases from V and 5 from J, leaving 19 bases between them.